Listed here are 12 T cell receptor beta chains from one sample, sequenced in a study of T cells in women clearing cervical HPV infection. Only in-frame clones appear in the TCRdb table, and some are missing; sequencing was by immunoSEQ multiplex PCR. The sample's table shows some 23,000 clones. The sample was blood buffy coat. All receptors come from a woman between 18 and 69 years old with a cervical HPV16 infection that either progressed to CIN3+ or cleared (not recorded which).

The CDR3 sequence is CSVRWTGYEQYF. The sequenced part of the CDR3 DNA is TGCAGCGTCCGATGGACAGGGTACGAG. The rearrangement links TRBV29-1 to TRBJ2-7, with TRBD1 matching over 8 bases. From the germline J gene comes the end of the CDR3, since the read stops 3 residues before it. The CDR3 runs 12 residues. Trimming cost V 6 bases and J 4 bases; bases outside gene matches: 5. CDR1 is SQVTM and CDR2 is ANQGSEA in the germline V gene.

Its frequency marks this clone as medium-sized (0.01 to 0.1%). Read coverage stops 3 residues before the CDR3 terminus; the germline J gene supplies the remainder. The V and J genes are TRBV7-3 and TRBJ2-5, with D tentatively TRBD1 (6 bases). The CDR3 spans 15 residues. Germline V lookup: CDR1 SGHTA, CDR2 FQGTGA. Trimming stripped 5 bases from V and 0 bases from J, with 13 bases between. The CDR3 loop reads CASSPGQYHQETQYF. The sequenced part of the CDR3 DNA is TGTGCCAGCAGCCCAGGACAGTACCACCAAGAGACC.

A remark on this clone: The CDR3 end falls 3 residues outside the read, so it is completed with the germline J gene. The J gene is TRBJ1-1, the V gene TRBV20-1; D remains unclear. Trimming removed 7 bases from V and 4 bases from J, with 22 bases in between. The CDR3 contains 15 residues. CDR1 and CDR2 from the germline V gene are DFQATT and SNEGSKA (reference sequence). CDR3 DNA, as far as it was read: TGCAGTGTTAGGGATGGGCTCCAAATTTCCACTGAA. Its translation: CSVRDGLQISTE. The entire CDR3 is CSVRDGLQISTEAFF.

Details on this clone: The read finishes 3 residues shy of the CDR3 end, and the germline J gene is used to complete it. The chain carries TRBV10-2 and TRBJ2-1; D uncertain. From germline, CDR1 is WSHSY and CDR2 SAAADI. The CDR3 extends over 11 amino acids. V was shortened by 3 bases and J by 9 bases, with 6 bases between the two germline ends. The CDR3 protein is CASSDISEQFF. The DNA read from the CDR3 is TGCGCCAGCAGTGATATTTCTGAG.

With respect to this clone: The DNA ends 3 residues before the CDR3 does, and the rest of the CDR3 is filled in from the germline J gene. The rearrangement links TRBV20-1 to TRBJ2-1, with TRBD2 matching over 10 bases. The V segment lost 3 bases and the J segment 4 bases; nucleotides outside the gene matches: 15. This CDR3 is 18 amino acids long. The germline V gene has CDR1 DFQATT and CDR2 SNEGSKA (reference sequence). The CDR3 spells CSAREGVAGGLEYNEQFF. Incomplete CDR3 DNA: TGCAGTGCTAGGGAAGGGGTAGCGGGAGGTTTAGAATACAATGAG.

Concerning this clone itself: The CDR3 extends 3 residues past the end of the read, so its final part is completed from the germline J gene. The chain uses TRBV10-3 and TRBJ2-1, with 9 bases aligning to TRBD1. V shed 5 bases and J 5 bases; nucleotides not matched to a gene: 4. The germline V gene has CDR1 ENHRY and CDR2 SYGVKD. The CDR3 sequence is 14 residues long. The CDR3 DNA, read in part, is TGTGCCATCAGTTGGGACAGGGATAACAATGAG. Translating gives CAISWDRDNNE. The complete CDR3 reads CAISWDRDNNEQFF.

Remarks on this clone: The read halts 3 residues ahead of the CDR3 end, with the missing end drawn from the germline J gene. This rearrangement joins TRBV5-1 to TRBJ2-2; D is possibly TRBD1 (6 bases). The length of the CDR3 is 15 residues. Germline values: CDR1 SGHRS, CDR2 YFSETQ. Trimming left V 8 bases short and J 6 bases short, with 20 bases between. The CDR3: CASAMGQSGAGELFF. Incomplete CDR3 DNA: TGCGCCAGTGCAATGGGACAATCAGGAGCCGGGGAG.

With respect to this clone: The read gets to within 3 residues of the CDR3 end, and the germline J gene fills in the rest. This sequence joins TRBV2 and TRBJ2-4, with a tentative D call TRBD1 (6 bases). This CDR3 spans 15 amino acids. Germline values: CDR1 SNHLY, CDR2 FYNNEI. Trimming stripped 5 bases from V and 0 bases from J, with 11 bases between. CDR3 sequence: CASSTQGTAKNIQYF. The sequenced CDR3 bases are TGTGCCAGCAGTACTCAGGGGACAGCCAAAAACATT.

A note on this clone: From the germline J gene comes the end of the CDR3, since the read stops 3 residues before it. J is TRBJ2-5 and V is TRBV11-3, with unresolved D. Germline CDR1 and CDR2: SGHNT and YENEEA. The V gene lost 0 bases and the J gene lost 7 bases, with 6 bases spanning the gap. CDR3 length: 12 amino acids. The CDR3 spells CASSLDRVTQYF. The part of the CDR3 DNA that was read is TGTGCCAGCAGCTTAGATCGTGTGACC.

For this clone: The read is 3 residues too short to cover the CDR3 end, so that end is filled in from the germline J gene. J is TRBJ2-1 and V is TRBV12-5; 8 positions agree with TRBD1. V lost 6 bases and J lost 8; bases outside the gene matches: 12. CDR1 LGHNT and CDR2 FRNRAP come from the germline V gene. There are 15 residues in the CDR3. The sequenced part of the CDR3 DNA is TGTGCTAGTGGCATCACGACAGGGGCCTTGGATGAG. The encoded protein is CASGITTGALDE. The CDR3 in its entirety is CASGITTGALDEQFF.

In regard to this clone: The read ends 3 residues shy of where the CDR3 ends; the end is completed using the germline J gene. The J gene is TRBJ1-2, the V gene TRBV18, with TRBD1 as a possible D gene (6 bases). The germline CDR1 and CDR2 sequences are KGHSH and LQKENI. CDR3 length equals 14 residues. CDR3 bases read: TGTGCCAGCTCACCACCTTGGGACACTCGAGGC. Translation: CASSPPWDTRG. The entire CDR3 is CASSPPWDTRGYTF. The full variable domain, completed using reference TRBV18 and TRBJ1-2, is NAGVMQNPRHLVRRRGQEARLRCSPMKGHSHVYWYRQLPEEGLKFMVYLQKENIIDESGMPKERFSAEFPKEGPSILRIQQVVRGDSAAYFCASSPPWDTRGYTFGSGTRLTVV.

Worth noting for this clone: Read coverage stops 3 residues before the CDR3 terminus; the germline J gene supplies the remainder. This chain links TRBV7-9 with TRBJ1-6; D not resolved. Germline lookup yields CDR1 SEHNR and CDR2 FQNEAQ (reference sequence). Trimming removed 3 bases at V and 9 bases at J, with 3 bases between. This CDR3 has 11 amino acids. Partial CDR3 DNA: TGTGCCAGCAGCTTCGGTTCACCC. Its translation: CASSFGSP. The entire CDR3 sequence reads CASSFGSPLHF. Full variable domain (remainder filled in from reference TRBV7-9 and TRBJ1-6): DTGVSQNPRHKITKRGQNVTFRCDPISEHNRLYWYRQTLGQGPEFLTYFQNEAQLEKSRLLSDRFSAERPKGSFSTLEIQRTEQGDSAMYLCASSFGSPLHFGNGTRLTVT.